A single sample gave rise to the 28 T cell receptor beta chains below, sequenced in a study of Graves' ophthalmopathy and Graves' hyperthyroidism. From RNA, the CDR3 regions of TCR beta chains were amplified and sequenced. HTBI primers primed a first-round RT-PCR, and a second-round multiplex PCR followed. Each CDR3 protein is one row after TCRdb ran MiXCR on the multiplex PCR reads. The profile covers about 40,000 distinct CDR3 sequences, with 52% appearing a single time and roughly a sixth taken by the ten largest. The sequenced sample was peripheral blood. The receptor set was obtained from an adult man with Graves' ophthalmopathy.

This clonotype was counted a single time. The chain carries TRBV28 and TRBJ1-4; the D gene is possibly TRBD1 (5 bases). The germline V gene has CDR1 MDHEN and CDR2 SYDVKM. Trimming pared 0 bases from V and 3 bases from J, leaving 8 bases between. The CDR3 spans 15 residues. The CDR3 spells CASSLWSGPNEKLFF. CDR3 DNA: TGTGCCAGCAGTTTATGGTCAGGGCCTAATGAAAAACTGTTTTTT. Based on the CDR3 plus reference TRBV28 and TRBJ1-4, the full variable domain is DVKVTQSSRYLVKRTGEKVFLECVQDMDHENMFWYRQDPGLGLRLIYFSYDVKMKEKGDIPEGYSVSREKKERFSLILESASTNQTSMYLCASSLWSGPNEKLFFGSGTQLSVL.

Concerning this clonotype: In this CDR3 the conserved last residue, phenylalanine or tryptophan, is missing, so a read error is likely. The V call is TRBV4-2, the J call TRBJ1-5, with 8 positions matching TRBD1. Germline-derived CDR1 and CDR2 are LGHNA and YNFKEQ. The CDR3 has 15 amino acids. Here the CDR3 DNA reads TGTGCCAGCGGCCAAGATGGCACAGGGGGTTTACCCCAGCATTCT. Its translation: CASGQDGTGGLPQHS.

This clonotype has at least ten counts. The chain couples TRBV28 to TRBJ1-4; possibly TRBD1 for D (5 bases). Trimming removed 4 bases at V and 3 bases at J, with 6 bases between. Germline lookup yields CDR1 MDHEN and CDR2 SYDVKM. The CDR3 extends over 13 amino acids. The CDR3: CASSWGPNEKLFF. The CDR3 DNA follows: TGTGCCAGCAGTTGGGGACCTAATGAAAAACTGTTTTTT.

This clonotype is categorized as medium-sized (0.01 to 0.1%). The V and J genes are TRBV29-1 and TRBJ2-7; D call uncertain. This CDR3 spans 13 amino acids. The ends were cut back, 8 bases at V and 6 bases at J, with 20 bases in the middle. In germline, CDR1 is SQVTM, CDR2 ANQGSEA. The CDR3 here is CSFTRVGYGEQYF. For the CDR3, the DNA is TGCAGCTTCACTCGGGTAGGGTATGGCGAGCAGTACTTC.

This clonotype was counted many times. This sequence joins TRBV5-1 and TRBJ2-7; 7 bases match TRBD2. Trimming at V came to 4 bases and at J to 2 bases, leaving 3 bases not matched to a gene. The germline CDR1 and CDR2 sequences are SGHRS and YFSETQ. This CDR3 contains 13 residues. In DNA, the CDR3 is TGCGCCAGCAGCCAAGCGGGGCCCTACGAGCAGTACTTC. Amino acid sequence: CASSQAGPYEQYF.

There are many counts of this clonotype. The V gene is TRBV27, the J gene TRBJ2-3; the match to TRBD2 covers 8 bases. Per the germline V gene, CDR1 is MNHEY and CDR2 is SMNVEV (reference sequence). Unmatched junction bases numbered 1, after V lost 5 bases and J lost 0 bases. The length of the CDR3 is 14 residues. This chain's CDR3 is CASSSGSSTDTQYF. The CDR3 nucleotides are TGTGCCAGCAGTAGCGGGAGTAGCACAGATACGCAGTATTTT.

In this sample, this clonotype turned up many times. This rearrangement joins TRBV11-3 to TRBJ2-2; D unclear. The CDR3 runs to 14 residues. Trimming took 2 bases from V and 5 from J, leaving 9 bases between them. Germline-derived CDR1 and CDR2 are SGHNT and YENEEA. CDR3 in amino acids: CASSLRLGTGELFF. CDR3 nucleotides: TGTGCCAGCAGCTTAAGGTTGGGAACCGGGGAGCTGTTTTTT.

The rearrangement joins TRBV5-1 to TRBJ1-5; D not resolved. CDR1 SGHRS and CDR2 YFSETQ come from the germline V gene. This CDR3 region has 13 residues. The V and J ends lost 2 bases and 3 bases respectively, with 6 bases between them. The CDR3 DNA reads TGCGCCAGCAGCTTAGGCACCAATCAGCCCCAGCATTTT. It translates to CASSLGTNQPQHF. Together with reference TRBV5-1 and TRBJ1-5, the CDR3 gives the full variable domain: KAGVTQTPRYLIKTRGQQVTLSCSPISGHRSVSWYQQTPGQGLQFLFEYFSETQRNKGNFPGRFSGRQFSNSRSEMNVSTLELGDSALYLCASSLGTNQPQHFGDGTRLSIL.

This clonotype was picked up many times. The V call is TRBV5-8, the J call TRBJ1-1; maybe TRBD1 (5 bases). Germline assignment: CDR1 SGHTS and CDR2 YDEGEE. The CDR3 extends over 13 amino acids. V was shortened by 5 bases and J by 5 bases, with 13 bases between the two germline ends. The CDR3 reads CASRSGWGTEAFF. The CDR3 DNA reads TGTGCCAGCAGGTCAGGGTGGGGTACTGAAGCTTTCTTT.

At least ten counts were recorded for this clonotype. J is TRBJ1-4 and V is TRBV6-1, with TRBD1 identical over 7 bases. Trimming removed 5 bases from V and 8 bases from J; junction bases left unmatched: 8. The CDR3 spans 14 residues. The germline V gene has CDR1 MNHNS and CDR2 SASEGT. In DNA, the CDR3 is TGTGCCAGCAGTAATCACAGGGGCCGCGAAAAACTGTTTTTT. It yields the protein CASSNHRGREKLFF.

The V gene is TRBV11-2, the J gene TRBJ2-3; D gene ambiguous. V lost 3 bases, J lost 4 bases, and 8 bases lay in between. Germline loops: CDR1 SGHAT, CDR2 FQNNGV. The CDR3 length is 13 residues. CDR3 in amino acids: CASSLATADTQYF. The CDR3 coding sequence is TGTGCCAGCAGCTTGGCCACAGCAGATACGCAGTATTTT.

This clonotype was seen at least ten times. This chain joins TRBV5-1 and TRBJ2-3; 7 bases are shared with TRBD2. V lost 4 bases, J lost 1 base, and 6 bases stayed unmatched. CDR1 is SGHRS and CDR2 is YFSETQ in the germline V gene. This CDR3 is 15 amino acids long. CDR3 nucleotide sequence: TGCGCCAGCAGCACCGCGGGGGACCGCACAGATACGCAGTATTTT. It yields the protein CASSTAGDRTDTQYF.

This clonotype was counted ten times or more. The chain uses TRBV4-2 and TRBJ2-7; maybe TRBD2 (5 bases). CDR1 is LGHNA, CDR2 YNFKEQ, per germline. This CDR3 contains 15 residues. V was cut by 4 bases and J by 2 bases, with 15 bases left in between. The CDR3 nucleotides read TGTGCCAGCAGCCCCATGGGTAGCGCACCCTACGAGCAGTACTTC. Residues: CASSPMGSAPYEQYF.

The chain has TRBV28 and TRBJ1-1; unclear D gene. The CDR3 totals 12 residues. From germline, CDR1 is MDHEN and CDR2 SYDVKM. The ends were cut back, 6 bases at V and 11 bases at J, with 16 bases in the middle. The CDR3 nucleotides are TGTGCCAGCAGGTTAGCGGGAGGGTCTGCTTTCTTT. This codes for CASRLAGGSAFF.

In its sample, this clonotype was seen a few times. V and J are TRBV15 and TRBJ2-5, with D maybe TRBD2 (5 bases). Between the trimmed V and J ends, which lost 6 bases and 5 bases, there was a span of 13 bases. Germline V gene sequence: CDR1 LNHNV, CDR2 YYDKDF (reference sequence). CDR3 length: 13 residues. The CDR3: CATSPDLRETQYF. The CDR3 DNA is TGTGCCACCAGTCCGGACTTAAGGGAGACCCAGTACTTC.

The sample holds many counts of this clonotype. The rearrangement uses TRBV7-3 and TRBJ2-1, with 8 bases fitting TRBD1. Trimming took 5 bases from V and 8 from J; bases not matched to a gene: 11. The CDR3 has 15 residues. CDR1 is SGHTA and CDR2 is FQGTGA in the germline V gene. CDR3 sequence reads: CASSPNPDRAYEQFF. The CDR3 nucleotides read TGTGCCAGCAGCCCAAATCCGGACAGGGCCTATGAGCAGTTCTTC.

The gene calls are TRBV11-1 and TRBJ2-7, with D possibly matching TRBD1 (6 bases). Trimming shortened V by 5 bases and J by 1 base, and 18 bases separated the two germline ends. Germline V gene data show CDR1 as SGHAT and CDR2 as FQDESV (reference sequence). There are 16 residues in the CDR3. The CDR3 DNA reads TGTGCCAGCAGCCTCTATTCCGGGACACCTTCCTACGAGCAGTACTTC. Amino acids: CASSLYSGTPSYEQYF.

The gene calls are TRBV9 and TRBJ2-7; 11 bases line up with TRBD1. Germline V gene data show CDR1 as SGDLS and CDR2 as YYNGEE. The CDR3 sequence is 15 residues long. V was clipped by 3 bases and J by 5 bases; unmatched bases: 7. CDR3 DNA sequence: TGTGCCAGCAGCGCCGGGACAGGGGGACTCCACGAGCAGTACTTC. It translates to CASSAGTGGLHEQYF. Combining the CDR3 with reference TRBV9 and TRBJ2-7 gives the whole variable domain DSGVTQTPKHLITATGQRVTLRCSPRSGDLSVYWYQQSLDQGLQFLIQYYNGEERAKGNILERFSAQQFPDLHSELNLSSLELGDSALYFCASSAGTGGLHEQYFGPGTRLTVT.

This clonotype was observed at least ten times. The chain links TRBV6-6 to TRBJ2-1, with 9 bases fitting TRBD1. This CDR3 is 14 amino acids long. Germline loops: CDR1 MNHNY, CDR2 SVGAGI (reference sequence). The J segment lost 5 bases and the V segment lost 7 bases, leaving 6 bases of the junction unmatched. CDR3: CASTVQGANNEQFF. DNA for the CDR3: TGTGCCAGCACCGTACAGGGGGCAAACAATGAGCAGTTCTTC.

In its sample, this clonotype was seen many times. V usage is TRBV20-1 and J usage is TRBJ2-7, with 13 bases matching TRBD2. Germline CDR1 reads DFQATT; CDR2 reads SNEGSKA (reference sequence). CDR3 length equals 18 residues. V dropped 6 bases and J dropped 0; count of bases not matched to a gene: 14. Here the CDR3 DNA reads TGCAGTGCCCTACCGAGGACTAGCGGGAGATTGAGCTCCTACGAGCAGTACTTC. Its protein is CSALPRTSGRLSSYEQYF.

The sample holds many counts of this clonotype. V usage is TRBV5-8 and J usage is TRBJ2-2, with D unclear. Germline V gene data show CDR1 as SGHTS and CDR2 as YDEGEE. V lost 2 bases to trimming and J lost 4 bases, with 9 bases between them. The CDR3 is made up of 14 amino acids. The CDR3 loop is CASSFPSFTGELFF. For the CDR3, the DNA is TGTGCCAGCAGCTTTCCGTCCTTCACCGGGGAGCTGTTTTTT.

This clonotype was counted at least ten times. The chain uses TRBV12-3 or TRBV12-4 and TRBJ2-3; TRBD1 aligns across 9 bases. The CDR3 has 14 amino acids. V shed 6 bases and J 3 bases; nucleotides not matched to a gene: 4. Written as DNA, the CDR3 is TGTGCCAGCAGCGACAGGGGGTTAACAGATACGCAGTATTTT. This encodes CASSDRGLTDTQYF.

The chain is built from TRBV5-4 and TRBJ1-1; D not resolved. The CDR3 has 13 residues. The ends were cut back, 3 bases at V and 2 bases at J, with 8 bases in the middle. Germline V gene lookup returns CDR1 SGHNT and CDR2 YYREEE (reference sequence). In DNA form, the CDR3 reads TGTGCCAGCAGCTCCTGGAGTAACACTGAAGCTTTCTTT. Its protein product is CASSSWSNTEAFF. Combining the CDR3 with reference TRBV5-4 and TRBJ1-1 gives the whole variable domain ETGVTQSPTHLIKTRGQQVTLRCSSQSGHNTVSWYQQALGQGPQFIFQYYREEENGRGNFPPRFSGLQFPNYSSELNVNALELDDSALYLCASSSWSNTEAFFGQGTRLTVV.

In this sample, this clonotype is large (0.1 to 1%). The gene calls are TRBV2 and TRBJ2-7, with 12 bases matching TRBD2. CDR1 and CDR2 (germline): SNHLY, FYNNEI. The ends lost 7 bases at V and 4 bases at J; junction bases unmatched: 5. The CDR3 contains 14 residues. The CDR3 nucleotides are TGTGCCAGCAACATACTAGCGGGAGGTTACGAGCAGTACTTC. This sequence encodes CASNILAGGYEQYF.

This clonotype came up many times. The chain has TRBV7-8 and TRBJ2-3, with TRBD1 identical over 7 bases. The CDR3 has 15 amino acids. CDR1 SGHVS and CDR2 FQNEAQ come from the germline V gene. The J segment lost 3 bases and the V segment lost 4 bases, leaving 7 bases of the junction unmatched. The CDR3 here is CASSSTGFLTDTQYF. For the CDR3, the DNA is TGTGCCAGCAGCTCGACAGGGTTTCTTACAGATACGCAGTATTTT.

J is TRBJ2-7 and V is TRBV6-5; TRBD2 matches 9 bases. Germline-derived CDR1 and CDR2 are MNHEY and SVGAGI. Unmatched junction bases numbered 5, after V lost 5 bases and J lost 0 bases. The CDR3 has 15 amino acids. CDR3 loop: CASSEEAGGSYEQYV. In nucleotides, the CDR3 is TGTGCCAGCAGTGAAGAAGCGGGGGGCTCCTACGAGCAGTACGTC.

This clonotype was recorded at least ten times. The rearrangement links TRBV12-3 or TRBV12-4 to TRBJ1-5; 7 bases align to TRBD1. The CDR3 spans 13 residues. The V and J ends lost 8 bases and 4 bases, in that order; junction bases with no gene match: 5. CDR3: CASATTGNQPQHF. The DNA of the CDR3 is TGTGCCAGCGCGACGACAGGGAATCAGCCCCAGCATTTT.

Regarding this clonotype: Germline is not matched at one junction end, which may reflect a read error. This rearrangement joins TRBV20-1 to TRBJ2-7; D ambiguous. The germline gives CDR1 DFQATT, CDR2 SNEGSKA (reference sequence). This CDR3 has 10 residues. The CDR3 region has the DNA TGCGGTGCTAGGAGTTACGAGCAGTACTTC. Translation: CGARSYEQYF.